This T cell receptor (beta chain) derives from a study of vaccination and CD4 T cells after COVID-19. Study details: Each post-COVID sample was drawn after diagnosis, and the median interval was approximately 100 days (range 35 to 161). Investigators stimulated cells with overlapping spike peptides drawn from SARS-CoV-2, HCoV-NL63, HCoV-OC43 and HCoV-229E. Study-wide points: Spike mono-reactivity was evident in 304 of the 307 vaccine-specific clones derived from convalescent patients.

Regarding treatment: roughly 10-day PBMC culture with coronavirus spike peptide pools or control peptides (ViraFEST assay). ViraFEST used peptide pools to expand antigen-specific T cells and subsequently sequenced their TCRs. Sequence data for DNA of cultured CD4+ T cells were generated by the Oncomine TCR Beta short-read assay. Using its own MiXCR run on the PCR reads, TCRdb lists one record per CDR3 protein. The sample holds some 23,000 distinct CDR3 sequences; under 55% are singletons and the top ten take about 19%. V lost 4 bases and J lost 2, with 12 bases in between. The CDR3 length is 14 residues. Germline V gives CDR1 GTSNPN, CDR2 SVGIG (reference sequence). Concerning this clonotype itself: Its antigen remains unknown.

The genes are TRBV30 and TRBJ1-3, with a weak D call TRBD1 (5 bases). Here the sequenced sample was CD4+ T cells from blood, cultured in vitro, taken before SARS-CoV-2 vaccination. The TCR originated in a human donor who received a COVID-19 vaccine. This chain's CDR3 is CAWIPQDAGNTIYF. The CDR3, as DNA: TGTGCCTGGATTCCACAGGATGCTGGAAACACCATATATTTT.